The 5 T cell receptor beta chains presented below share a single source sample, sequenced in a study of cytomegalovirus exposure and HLA in healthy donors. It was with 60 Vbeta and 13 Jbeta primers that the PCR ran. Profiled with immunoSEQ multiplex PCR; TCRdb holds only in-frame clones, not every one. The sample includes 100,000 to 150,000 clones, around 78% seen only once; the top ten take about 1.8%. The sequencing input was PBMCs. These TCRs come from a woman aged 45 to 65 in good health and CMV-seronegative.

This clone was picked up a small number of times. V is TRBV2 and J is TRBJ2-1; D may be TRBD2 (5 bases). The CDR3 has 14 amino acids. The germline V gene encodes CDR1 SNHLY and CDR2 FYNNEI. Trimming left V 5 bases short and J 2 bases short, with 10 bases between. The chain's CDR3 is CASSPRGTYNEQFF. In nucleotides, the CDR3 is TGTGCCAGCAGTCCCCGGGGTACCTACAATGAGCAGTTCTTC.

Note on this clone: The same CDR3 also results from other DNA sequences found in this sample. The J gene is TRBJ2-5, the V gene TRBV14, with D possibly being TRBD2 (6 bases). The V end lost 1 base, the J end lost 5 bases, and 11 bases lay between the germline ends. This CDR3 has 14 residues. The V gene's germline CDR1 is SGHDN and CDR2 FVKESK. The CDR3 loop reads CASSQGRGSETQYF. CDR3 coding DNA: TGTGCCAGCAGCCAAGGTCGGGGGTCGGAGACCCAGTACTTC.

The chain recombines TRBV6-5 with TRBJ2-3, with 7 positions matching TRBD1. CDR1 is MNHEY, CDR2 SVGAGI, per germline. V gave up 5 bases and J gave up 2 bases; unmatched junction bases: 4. This CDR3 comprises 14 residues. DNA of the CDR3: TGTGCCAGCAGTAGACAGGGCTTCACAGATACGCAGTATTTT. Protein: CASSRQGFTDTQYF.

The chain combines TRBV6-4 with TRBJ2-1; D is ambiguous. This CDR3 is 13 amino acids long. In germline, CDR1 is MRHNA, CDR2 SNTAGT. The V end lost 3 bases, the J end lost 9 bases, and 12 bases lay between the germline ends. For the CDR3, the DNA is TGTGCCAGCAGTGAGTCGAGCGTGGGTGAGCAGTTCTTC. Amino acid sequence: CASSESSVGEQFF.

The chain links TRBV6-5 to TRBJ2-1; 10 bases are a match to TRBD2. V trimming: 4 bases; J trimming: 9 bases; junction bases outside the gene matches: 12. CDR1 is MNHEY and CDR2 is SVGAGI in the germline V gene. The CDR3 has 16 amino acids. The CDR3 spells CASSSRGSGRRGEQFF. The DNA for the CDR3 is TGTGCCAGCAGTTCCCGAGGTAGCGGGAGGCGCGGTGAGCAGTTCTTC.